These 22 T cell receptor beta chains came from one sample sequenced in a study of T-cell reconstitution after alpha-beta-depleted transplantation in children. The authors prepared the TCRbeta library with unique molecular identifiers. TCRdb reanalysed the PCR reads using MiXCR and keeps one entry per CDR3 protein. The table includes a few hundred thousand distinct CDR3 sequences, 10% to 15% detected once. The sample in question was PBMCs, mostly from graft donor cells, obtained 360 days after TCRalphabeta/CD19-depleted stem cell transplant. The receptor source for this set is a male patient younger than 18 who had a stem cell transplant for acute myeloid leukemia, so the T cells may come from the graft donor.

The sample holds a few counts of this clonotype. This chain joins TRBV28 and TRBJ2-4; 11 nucleotides match TRBD1. Germline V gene sequence: CDR1 MDHEN, CDR2 SYDVKM. CDR3 size: 17 residues. Trimming took 8 bases from V and 0 from J; bases not matched to a gene: 9. The CDR3 sequence is CASGETGTGGAKNIQYF. The CDR3 DNA follows: TGTGCCAGCGGCGAGACTGGGACAGGGGGAGCCAAAAACATTCAGTACTTC.

This clonotype was detected only a few times. The genes are TRBV28 and TRBJ2-7, with TRBD1 matching over 10 bases. Germline CDR1 and CDR2: MDHEN and SYDVKM. V lost 6 bases, J lost 3 bases, and 23 bases stayed unmatched. CDR3 length equals 20 residues. The CDR3, as DNA: TGTGCCAGCAGATTGCAGACGTCCGGGACAGGGGCCAAACGACTCTACGAGCAGTACTTC. Translating it yields CASRLQTSGTGAKRLYEQYF.

The gene calls are TRBV28 and TRBJ1-1; 7 nucleotides match TRBD1. Germline loops: CDR1 MDHEN, CDR2 SYDVKM. The CDR3 contains 13 residues. The ends lost 8 bases at V and 4 bases at J; junction bases unmatched: 7. CDR3 loop: CASLPGQFTEAFF. In DNA form, the CDR3 reads TGTGCCAGCTTACCGGGACAGTTCACTGAAGCTTTCTTT.

The chain couples TRBV4-3 to TRBJ2-1, with D possibly being TRBD1 or TRBD2 (5 bases each). Germline CDR1 reads LGHNA; CDR2 reads YSLEER. The CDR3 is 15 amino acids. Between the trimmed V and J ends, which lost 4 bases and 3 bases, there was a span of 13 bases. The CDR3 DNA reads as TGCGCCAGCAGCCGGGACGGAGACTACTACAATGAGCAGTTCTTC. Encoded protein: CASSRDGDYYNEQFF.

This clonotype was seen repeatedly, ten times or more. This chain joins TRBV24-1 and TRBJ2-3; D tentatively reads TRBD1 or TRBD2 (6 bases each). Germline CDR1 and CDR2: KGHDR and SFDVKD. The CDR3 has 13 residues. V shed 7 bases and J shed 5 bases, with 12 bases lying between them. The chain's CDR3 is CATSWGAIDTQYF. CDR3 sequence (DNA): TGTGCCACCAGCTGGGGGGCTATAGATACGCAGTATTTT.

This clonotype was seen more than once but under ten times. The CDR3 DNA reads TGTGCCAGCAGGCCCTCGACTGTGTACAATGAGCAGTTCTTC. Protein: CASRPSTVYNEQFF. The chain uses TRBV28 and TRBJ2-1; D is unclear. V was clipped by 6 bases and J by 4 bases, with 13 bases between them. Germline CDR1 MDHEN, CDR2 SYDVKM. CDR3 length: 14 residues.

The chain has TRBV5-1 and TRBJ2-7; 8 bases map to TRBD2. This CDR3 is built from 15 residues. V lost 0 bases to trimming and J lost 2 bases; unmatched junction nucleotides: 4. CDR1 and CDR2 from the germline V gene are SGHRS and YFSETQ. CDR3 residues: CASSLESGGPYEQYF. DNA for the CDR3: TGCGCCAGCAGCTTGGAGTCGGGAGGGCCCTACGAGCAGTACTTC.

This clonotype showed up just a few times. The V and J genes are TRBV20-1 and TRBJ1-5, with 7 bases lining up with TRBD1. Germline V CDR1 and CDR2: DFQATT, SNEGSKA (reference sequence). There are 13 residues in the CDR3. The J segment lost 4 bases and the V segment lost 5 bases, leaving 5 bases of the junction unmatched. The CDR3 here is CSAGGQINQPQHF. CDR3 DNA sequence: TGCAGTGCTGGGGGACAGATAAATCAGCCCCAGCATTTT.

In this sample, this clonotype turned up a few times. This chain uses TRBV28 with TRBJ2-5, with D tentatively TRBD1 (5 bases). The CDR3 is 13 amino acids. V lost 8 bases and J lost 0, with 10 bases in between. Germline V lookup: CDR1 MDHEN, CDR2 SYDVKM. DNA of the CDR3: TGTGCCAGCCAGCACAGGTACCAAGAGACCCAGTACTTC. Translation: CASQHRYQETQYF.

The V and J genes are TRBV25-1 and TRBJ2-2; either TRBD1 or TRBD2 may supply D (5 bases each). The germline V and J ends were trimmed by 2 bases and 3 bases, with 10 bases remaining between them. Germline loops: CDR1 MGHDK, CDR2 SYGVNS. The CDR3 sequence is 15 residues long. In DNA form, the CDR3 reads TGTGCCAGCAGTGAAGTCGGGGCCTACACCGGGGAGCTGTTTTTT. Its translation is CASSEVGAYTGELFF.

This clonotype was detected only a few times. This rearrangement joins TRBV28 to TRBJ1-5; the match to TRBD1 covers 10 bases. Germline V CDR1 and CDR2: MDHEN, SYDVKM. J gave up 0 bases and V 6 bases, and 11 bases lay outside the gene matches. This CDR3 spans 18 amino acids. The CDR3 DNA follows: TGTGCCAGCAGCCTAGGACAGGGGGGAACCTATAGCAATCAGCCCCAGCATTTT. It is translated as CASSLGQGGTYSNQPQHF.

This clonotype came up a few times. The genes are TRBV15 and TRBJ2-2; 7 nucleotides agree with TRBD1. The CDR3 extends over 17 amino acids. Germline assignment: CDR1 LNHNV and CDR2 YYDKDF (reference sequence). V was clipped by 5 bases and J by 2 bases; unmatched bases: 11. DNA for the CDR3: TGTGCCACCAGCGTAAATTTCCAGGGGGTTAACACCGGGGAGCTGTTTTTT. This encodes CATSVNFQGVNTGELFF.

This chain joins TRBV28 and TRBJ2-5; 9 bases map to TRBD2. V shed 6 bases, J shed 5 bases, and the junction held 7 bases outside the gene matches. Germline values: CDR1 MDHEN, CDR2 SYDVKM. The CDR3 covers 14 residues. The DNA for the CDR3 is TGTGCCAGCAGCCGGCGGGGGGGGAGGGAGACCCAGTACTTC. Amino acid sequence: CASSRRGGRETQYF.

This clonotype was observed a handful of times. The chain combines TRBV30 with TRBJ2-2, with D possibly matching TRBD1 (6 bases). Between the trimmed V and J ends, which lost 2 bases and 1 base, there was a span of 14 bases. CDR1 is GTSNPN, CDR2 SVGIG, per germline (reference sequence). The CDR3 totals 16 residues. As DNA, the CDR3 is TGTGCCTGGAGTCGGACAGCGCTTCTGAACACCGGGGAGCTGTTTTTT. Encoded protein: CAWSRTALLNTGELFF.

This chain connects TRBV7-2 to TRBJ2-7, with TRBD2 as a possible D gene (6 bases). CDR1 and CDR2 from the germline V gene are SGHTA and FQGNSA. The CDR3 runs 11 residues. Trimming pared 2 bases from V and 11 bases from J, leaving 10 bases between. The CDR3 DNA follows: TGTGCCAGCAGCTTACATGGGAGGAAGTACTTC. Translated, it gives CASSLHGRKYF.

As for this clonotype: A read error may produce the germline difference seen at one junction end. CDR3 sequence (DNA): TGTGCCAGCGAGCGAATCGGGTCCTCCGAGCAGTACTTC. This gives the protein CASERIGSSEQYF. The chain couples TRBV2 to TRBJ2-7, with D hard to call. The CDR3 length is 13 residues. Germline V CDR1 and CDR2: SNHLY, FYNNEI.

CDR3: CSARDGTFYEQYF. In DNA form, the CDR3 reads TGCAGTGCTAGAGATGGTACCTTCTACGAGCAGTACTTC. The J gene is TRBJ2-7, the V gene TRBV20-1, with unresolved D. V lost 0 bases, J lost 3 bases, and 9 bases lay in between. Per the germline V gene, CDR1 is DFQATT and CDR2 is SNEGSKA (reference sequence). This CDR3 is built from 13 residues.

This clonotype was observed many times. The chain is built from TRBV11-2 and TRBJ2-7; maybe TRBD1 (5 bases). Between the trimmed V and J ends, which lost 4 bases and 7 bases, there was a span of 20 bases. The V gene's germline CDR1 is SGHAT and CDR2 FQNNGV. This CDR3 is built from 15 residues. CDR3: CASSSGSARSGEQYF. The CDR3 DNA follows: TGTGCCAGCAGCTCAGGAAGCGCTCGGTCAGGGGAGCAGTACTTC.

This clonotype was recorded at least ten times. The chain couples TRBV6-2 or TRBV6-3 to TRBJ2-7; 7 nucleotides match TRBD2. Looked up from germline, CDR1 is MNHEY and CDR2 is SVGEGT. J gave up 4 bases and V 7 bases, and 19 bases lay outside the gene matches. The CDR3 is made up of 17 amino acids. This chain's CDR3 is CASTPGVWDYTTYEQYF. The CDR3 nucleotides are TGTGCCAGCACCCCTGGGGTGTGGGACTACACCACGTACGAGCAGTACTTC.

This clonotype was counted only a few times. The chain recombines TRBV3-1 with TRBJ2-7; D is uncertain. V lost 4 bases to trimming and J lost 4 bases, with 14 bases between them. Germline values: CDR1 LGHDT, CDR2 YNNKEL (reference sequence). The CDR3 spans 14 residues. CDR3 sequence (DNA): TGTGCCAGCAGCCGCCTTCCTTACGCGTACGAGCAGTACTTC. This translates into CASSRLPYAYEQYF.

This clonotype was observed a few times. V usage is TRBV28 and J usage is TRBJ2-3, with TRBD1 as a possible D gene (5 bases). The CDR3 length is 16 residues. Trimming pared 3 bases from V and 2 bases from J, leaving 15 bases between. Germline-derived CDR1 and CDR2 are MDHEN and SYDVKM. Here the CDR3 reads CASSFSFFRDTDTQYF. The DNA of the CDR3 is TGTGCCAGCAGTTTCAGTTTTTTCAGGGACACAGATACGCAGTATTTT.

A few counts support this clonotype. V gene TRBV28 combines with J gene TRBJ2-5, with D possibly being TRBD2 (6 bases). Trimming took off 1 base at V and 5 bases at J, with 17 bases between the two ends. The germline V gene has CDR1 MDHEN and CDR2 SYDVKM. This CDR3 has 16 amino acids. The chain's CDR3 is CASSLFLAAPGETQYF. The CDR3 DNA reads as TGTGCCAGCAGTTTATTCTTAGCGGCCCCCGGCGAGACCCAGTACTTC.